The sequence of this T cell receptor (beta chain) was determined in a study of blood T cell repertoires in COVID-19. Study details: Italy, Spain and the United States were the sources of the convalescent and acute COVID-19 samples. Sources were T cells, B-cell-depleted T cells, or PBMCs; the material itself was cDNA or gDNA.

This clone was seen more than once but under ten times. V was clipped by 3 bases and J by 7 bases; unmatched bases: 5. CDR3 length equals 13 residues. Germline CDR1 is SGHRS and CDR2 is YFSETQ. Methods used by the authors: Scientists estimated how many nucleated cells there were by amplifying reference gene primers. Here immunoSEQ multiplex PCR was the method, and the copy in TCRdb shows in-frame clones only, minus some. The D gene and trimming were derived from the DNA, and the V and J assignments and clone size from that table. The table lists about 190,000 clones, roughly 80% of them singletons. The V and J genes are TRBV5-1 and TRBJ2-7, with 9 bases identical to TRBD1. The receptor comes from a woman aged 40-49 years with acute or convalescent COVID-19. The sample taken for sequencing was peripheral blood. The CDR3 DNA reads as TGCGCCAGCAGCTGGGGGACAGGGAGGGAGCAGTACTTC. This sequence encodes CASSWGTGREQYF.